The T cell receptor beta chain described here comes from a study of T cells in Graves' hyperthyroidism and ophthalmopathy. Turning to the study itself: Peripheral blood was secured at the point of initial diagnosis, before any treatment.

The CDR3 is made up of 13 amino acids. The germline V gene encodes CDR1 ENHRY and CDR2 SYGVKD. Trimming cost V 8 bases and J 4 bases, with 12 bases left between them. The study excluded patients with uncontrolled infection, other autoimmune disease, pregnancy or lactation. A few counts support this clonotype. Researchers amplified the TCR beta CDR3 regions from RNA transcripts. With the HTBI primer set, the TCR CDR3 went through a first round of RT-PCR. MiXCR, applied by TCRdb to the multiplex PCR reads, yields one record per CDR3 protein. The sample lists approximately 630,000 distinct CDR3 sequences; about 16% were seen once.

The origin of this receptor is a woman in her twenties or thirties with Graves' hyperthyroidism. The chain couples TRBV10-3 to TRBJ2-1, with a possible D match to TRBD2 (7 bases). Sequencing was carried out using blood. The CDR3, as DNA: TGTGCCATCGGGGGGGGCCCGTACAATGAGCAGTTCTTC. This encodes CAIGGGPYNEQFF.